This T cell receptor (beta chain) was profiled in a study of blood T cell repertoires in COVID-19. Overall study: Samples representing acute and convalescent COVID-19 were sourced from the United States, Italy and Spain. Sources were T cells, B-cell-depleted T cells, or PBMCs; the material itself was cDNA or gDNA.

TCRdb's copy holds only in-frame clones and misses some; the assay was immunoSEQ multiplex PCR. The repertoire includes under 75,000 clones, roughly three quarters of them detected once, and approximately 6% sits in the top ten. This clone came up a few times. This CDR3 is built from 14 residues. Germline values: CDR1 SGHRS, CDR2 YFSETQ. Trimming cost V 6 bases and J 5 bases; bases outside gene matches: 8. The sequence derives from a woman aged 55-69 years with acute or convalescent COVID-19. The sequenced sample was peripheral blood. The chain combines TRBV5-1 with TRBJ2-5; 9 bases agree with TRBD2. The CDR3 sequence is CASMEPSGEETQYF. The CDR3 nucleotides are TGCGCCAGCATGGAGCCTAGCGGGGAGGAGACCCAGTACTTC.